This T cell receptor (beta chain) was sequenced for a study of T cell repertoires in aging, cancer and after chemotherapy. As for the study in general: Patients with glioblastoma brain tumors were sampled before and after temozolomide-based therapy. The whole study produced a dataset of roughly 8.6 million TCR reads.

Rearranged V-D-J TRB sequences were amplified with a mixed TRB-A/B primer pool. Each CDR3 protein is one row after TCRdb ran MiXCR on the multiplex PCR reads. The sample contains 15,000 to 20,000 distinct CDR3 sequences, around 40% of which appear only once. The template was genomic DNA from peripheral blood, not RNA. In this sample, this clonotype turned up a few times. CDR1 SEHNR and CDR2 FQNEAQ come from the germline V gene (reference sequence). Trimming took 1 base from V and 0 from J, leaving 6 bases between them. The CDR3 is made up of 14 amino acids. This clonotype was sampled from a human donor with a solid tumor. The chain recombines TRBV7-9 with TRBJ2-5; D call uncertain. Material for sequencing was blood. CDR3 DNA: TGTGCCAGCAGCTTAGGGCCAGACCAAGAGACCCAGTACTTC. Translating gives CASSLGPDQETQYF.